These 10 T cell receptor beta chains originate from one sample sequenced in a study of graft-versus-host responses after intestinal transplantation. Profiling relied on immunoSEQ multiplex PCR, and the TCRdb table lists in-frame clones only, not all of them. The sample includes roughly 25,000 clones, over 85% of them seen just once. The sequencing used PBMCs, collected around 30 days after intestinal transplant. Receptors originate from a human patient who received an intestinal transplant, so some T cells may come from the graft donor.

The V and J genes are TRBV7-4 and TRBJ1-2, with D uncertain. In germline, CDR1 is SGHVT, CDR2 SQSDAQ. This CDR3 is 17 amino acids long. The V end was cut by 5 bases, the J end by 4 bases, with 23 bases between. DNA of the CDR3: TGTGCCAGCAGCCAGAAGCATCCAGCTCGAAAGACCTATGGCTACACCTTC. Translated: CASSQKHPARKTYGYTF.

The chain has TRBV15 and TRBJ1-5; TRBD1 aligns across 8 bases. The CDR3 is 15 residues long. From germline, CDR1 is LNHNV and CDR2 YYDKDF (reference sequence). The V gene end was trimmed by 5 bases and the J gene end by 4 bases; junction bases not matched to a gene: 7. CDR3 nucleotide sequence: TGTGCCACCAGCCAAGACAGGGGCTTAAATCAGCCCCAGCATTTT. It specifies CATSQDRGLNQPQHF.

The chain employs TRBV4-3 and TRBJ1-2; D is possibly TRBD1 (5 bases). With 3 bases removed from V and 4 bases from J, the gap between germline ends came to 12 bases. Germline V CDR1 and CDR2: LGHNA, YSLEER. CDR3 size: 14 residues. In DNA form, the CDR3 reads TGCGCCAGCAGCCACAGCTGGGGCACCTATGGCTACACCTTC. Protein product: CASSHSWGTYGYTF.

The CDR3, as DNA: TGTGCCAGCAGCTTGGCCAGGGGGAACGAGCAGTACTTC. It encodes CASSLARGNEQYF. J is TRBJ2-7 and V is TRBV5-6; 7 nucleotides line up with TRBD1. Germline trimming cut 0 bases from V and 5 bases from J; bases unmatched to any gene: 2. There are 13 residues in the CDR3. Per germline, CDR1 SGHDT and CDR2 YYEEEE.

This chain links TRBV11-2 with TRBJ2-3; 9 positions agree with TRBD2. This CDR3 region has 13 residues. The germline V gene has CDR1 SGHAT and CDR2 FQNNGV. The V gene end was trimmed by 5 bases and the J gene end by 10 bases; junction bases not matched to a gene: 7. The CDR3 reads CASSRAGGEAQYF. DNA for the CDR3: TGTGCCAGCAGCCGAGCGGGGGGTGAGGCGCAGTATTTT.

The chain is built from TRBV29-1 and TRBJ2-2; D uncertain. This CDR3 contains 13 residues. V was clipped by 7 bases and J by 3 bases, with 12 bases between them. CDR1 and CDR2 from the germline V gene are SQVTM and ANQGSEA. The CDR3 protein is CSAHIGDTGELFF. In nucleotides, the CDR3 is TGCAGCGCCCACATTGGGGACACCGGGGAGCTGTTTTTT.

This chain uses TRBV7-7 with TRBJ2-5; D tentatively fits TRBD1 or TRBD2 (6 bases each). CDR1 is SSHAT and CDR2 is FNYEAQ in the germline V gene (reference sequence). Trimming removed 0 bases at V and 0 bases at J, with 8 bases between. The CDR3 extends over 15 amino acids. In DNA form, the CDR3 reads TGTGCCAGCAGCTTAGCGGGGGGCTACCAAGAGACCCAGTACTTC. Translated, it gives CASSLAGGYQETQYF.

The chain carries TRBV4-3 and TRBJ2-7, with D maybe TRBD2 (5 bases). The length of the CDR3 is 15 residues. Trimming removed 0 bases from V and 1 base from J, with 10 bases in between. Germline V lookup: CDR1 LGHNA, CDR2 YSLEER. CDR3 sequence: CASSQDLEVSYEQYF. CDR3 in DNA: TGCGCCAGCAGCCAAGATTTGGAGGTTTCCTACGAGCAGTACTTC.

This CDR3 reads CASSLGLTDTQYF. CDR3 coding DNA: TGCGCCAGCAGCTTGGGGCTCACAGATACGCAGTATTTT. The chain couples TRBV5-1 to TRBJ2-3; D call uncertain. This CDR3 has 13 amino acids. Germline V lookup: CDR1 SGHRS, CDR2 YFSETQ. V lost 0 bases, J lost 2 bases, and 4 bases lay in between. Filled out from reference TRBV5-1 and TRBJ2-3, the complete variable domain reads KAGVTQTPRYLIKTRGQQVTLSCSPISGHRSVSWYQQTPGQGLQFLFEYFSETQRNKGNFPGRFSGRQFSNSRSEMNVSTLELGDSALYLCASSLGLTDTQYFGPGTRLTVL.

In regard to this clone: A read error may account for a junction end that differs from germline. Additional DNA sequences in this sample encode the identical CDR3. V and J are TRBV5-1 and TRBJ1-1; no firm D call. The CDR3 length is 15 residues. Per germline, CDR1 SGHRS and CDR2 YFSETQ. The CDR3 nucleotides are TGCGCCAGCAGCTTGGTACTTCCAAGGAACACTGAGGCTTTCTTT. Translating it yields CASSLVLPRNTEAFF.